This T cell receptor beta chain is from a study of T cell responses to AZD1222 COVID-19 vaccine. Study observations and caveats: Dominant CD4 TCR responses targeted spike regions 160-218 and 743-854. Among the donors, most were white British and more were female, and clonal diversity was possibly underestimated. Repertoires were collected only later (after the peak T cell response had occurred).

This clone has a single count. Its target is unknown. The method was immunoSEQ multiplex PCR; TCRdb's version includes in-frame clones alone and lacks a portion of them. The table lists about 75,000 clones, around 89% of them singletons. The receptor's source is an adult who received the MenACWY meningococcal vaccine as a control. The specimen was peripheral blood, collected 28 days after the second dose of the MenACWY control vaccine.

This CDR3 is CASSIRSEGAEQYF. CDR3 sequence (DNA): TGTGCCAGTAGTATTAGGTCGGAGGGGGCCGAGCAGTACTTC. The chain links TRBV19 to TRBJ2-7; perhaps TRBD1 as D (7 bases). Per germline, CDR1 LNHDA and CDR2 SQIVND (reference sequence). Trimming shortened V by 3 bases and J by 6 bases, and 15 bases separated the two germline ends. The CDR3 sequence is 14 residues long.